The 13 T cell receptor beta chains below were found in one sample sequenced in a study of Tregs in tolerant kidney transplant recipients. Only in-frame clones appear in the TCRdb table, and some are missing; sequencing was by immunoSEQ multiplex PCR. The clone table shows tens of thousands of clones, with the ten largest holding roughly 0.89%. Sequences were derived from CD4+ T cells from blood, sampled before the transplant. The receptor source for this set is a human donor who received a combined kidney and bone marrow transplant.

In the case of this clone: Read data end 3 residues before the CDR3 end; the end is taken from the germline J gene. The chain has TRBV11-2 and TRBJ1-1; D unresolved. Germline V gene lookup returns CDR1 SGHAT and CDR2 FQNNGV. The CDR3 extends over 11 amino acids. Trimming stripped 5 bases from V and 6 bases from J, with 7 bases between. The DNA read from the CDR3 is TGTGCCAGCAGCCCGCAGGCTGAA. It is translated as CASSPQAE. The whole CDR3 region reads CASSPQAEAFF.

With respect to this clone: The read finishes 3 residues shy of the CDR3 end, and the germline J gene is used to complete it. V is TRBV18 and J is TRBJ1-2; D may be TRBD1 (5 bases). The CDR3 spans 13 residues. V dropped 5 bases and J dropped 4 bases, with 11 bases sitting between them. Germline assignment: CDR1 KGHSH and CDR2 LQKENI. The DNA read from the CDR3 is TGTGCCAGCTCAAACGGCAGGGCCTATGGC. It codes for CASSNGRAYG. From start to end, the CDR3 is CASSNGRAYGYTF.

A word on this clone: The read falls 3 residues short of the CDR3 end, and the missing part is taken from the germline J gene. This chain uses TRBV7-9 with TRBJ1-2; D not resolved. The CDR3 is 11 amino acids. The V end lost 5 bases, the J end lost 4 bases, and 5 bases lay between the germline ends. Germline CDR1 is SEHNR and CDR2 is FQNEAQ (reference sequence). CDR3 protein: CASSEGYGYTF. The CDR3 DNA, read in part, is TGTGCCAGCAGCGAGGGCTATGGC. Based on the CDR3 plus reference TRBV7-9 and TRBJ1-2, the full variable domain is DTGVSQNPRHKITKRGQNVTFRCDPISEHNRLYWYRQTLGQGPEFLTYFQNEAQLEKSRLLSDRFSAERPKGSFSTLEIQRTEQGDSAMYLCASSEGYGYTFGSGTRLTVV.

Notes on this clone: Germline is not matched at one junction end, which may reflect a read error. The observed sequence ends 3 residues before the CDR3 terminus, with the missing tail filled in from the germline J gene. The chain uses TRBV6-2 or TRBV6-3 and TRBJ1-1; unclear D gene. This CDR3 contains 13 residues. Germline assignment: CDR1 MNHEY and CDR2 SVGEGT. The chain's CDR3 is CATSRGLHTEAFF. The sequenced part of the CDR3 DNA is TGTGCCACCAGTCGAGGGTTGCACACTGAA.

Notes on this clone: The sequenced fragment ends 3 residues before the CDR3 boundary, so the rest is inferred from the germline J gene. The chain joins TRBV20-1 to TRBJ1-5, with 8 bases matching TRBD1. The CDR3 consists of 14 residues. Germline V gene sequence: CDR1 DFQATT, CDR2 SNEGSKA (reference sequence). CDR3 DNA (partial): TGCGCCGGGAGTACAGGGGGAGGCAATCAGCCC. Translating gives CAGSTGGGNQP. The whole CDR3 sequence is CAGSTGGGNQPQHF.

A remark on this clone: The read is 3 residues too short to cover the CDR3 end, so that end is filled in from the germline J gene. The chain links TRBV20-1 to TRBJ1-2, with TRBD1 matching over 7 bases. With 1 base clipped from V and 7 bases from J, the junction kept 6 bases outside the gene matches. Germline CDR1 DFQATT, CDR2 SNEGSKA (reference sequence). This CDR3 comprises 13 residues. CDR3 bases read: TGCAGTGCTAGAGGGACAGGAGGAAGTGGC. The encoded protein is CSARGTGGSG. The entire CDR3 protein reads CSARGTGGSGYTF.

Comment on this clone: The CDR3 end lies 3 residues beyond the end of the read and is filled in from the germline J gene. The J gene is TRBJ2-7, the V gene TRBV19; maybe TRBD1 (5 bases). This CDR3 contains 12 residues. V lost 5 bases and J lost 5, with 10 bases in between. In germline, CDR1 is LNHDA, CDR2 SQIVND (reference sequence). The CDR3 sequence: CASSLLDNEQYF. The DNA read from the CDR3 is TGTGCCAGTAGTCTTCTGGACAACGAG.

Worth noting for this clone: The CDR3 goes on 3 residues after the read ends, and that part is filled in from the germline J gene. The chain combines TRBV19 with TRBJ1-1; a weak D match, TRBD1 (6 bases). Germline values: CDR1 LNHDA, CDR2 SQIVND (reference sequence). The CDR3 covers 15 residues. V dropped 8 bases and J dropped 7 bases, with 23 bases sitting between them. The CDR3 sequence is CASHGGMNREGEAFF. The covered CDR3 bases are TGTGCCAGTCATGGTGGTATGAACAGGGAAGGTGAA.

In the case of this clone: The CDR3 extends 3 residues past the end of the read, so its final part is completed from the germline J gene. This rearrangement joins TRBV7-9 to TRBJ1-5, with D possibly matching TRBD1 (6 bases). Germline assignment: CDR1 SEHNR and CDR2 FQNEAQ (reference sequence). Trimming pared 3 bases from V and 9 bases from J, leaving 15 bases between. There are 14 residues in the CDR3. The CDR3 DNA, read in part, is TGTGCCAGCAGCTTCAGCGGAGGGGGACGGCCC. This codes for CASSFSGGGRP. In full, the CDR3 reads CASSFSGGGRPQHF.

Remarks on this clone: The CDR3 end is not reached by the read, which stops 3 residues before it; the germline J gene fills it in. The chain employs TRBV7-2 and TRBJ2-1; D is possibly TRBD1 (6 bases). CDR3 length: 14 residues. Deletions cut 1 base from V and 5 bases from J, with 9 bases between. From germline, CDR1 is SGHTA and CDR2 FQGNSA. The CDR3 protein is CASSLGTVDNEQFF. The part of the CDR3 DNA that was read is TGTGCCAGCAGCTTAGGGACAGTAGACAATGAG.

The sequenced CDR3 bases are TGTGCCAGCAGGACAGGGGGCTCTGGGGCCAACGTC. Amino acids: CASRTGGSGANV. The CDR3 as a whole reads CASRTGGSGANVLTF. J is TRBJ2-6 and V is TRBV6-2 or TRBV6-3; TRBD1 agrees at 9 bases. The read terminates 3 residues before the CDR3 end, so the remaining end is supplied by the germline J gene. Germline loops: CDR1 MNHEY, CDR2 SVGEGT. Trimming at V came to 6 bases and at J to 0 bases, leaving 0 bases not matched to a gene. The CDR3 runs to 15 residues.

As regards this clone: The missing CDR3 end, 3 residues past where the read stops, is filled in from the germline J gene. The chain couples TRBV19 to TRBJ1-2, with D possibly being TRBD1 (6 bases). V lost 3 bases, J lost 4 bases, and 12 bases lay in between. CDR3 length: 14 residues. Germline lookup yields CDR1 LNHDA and CDR2 SQIVND (reference sequence). CDR3 DNA (partial): TGTGCCAGTAGTATTGGACAGCTACCCTATGGC. Protein product: CASSIGQLPYG. The full CDR3 reads CASSIGQLPYGYTF.

On this clone itself: The read ends 3 residues early relative to the CDR3; the germline J gene fills the gap. The rearrangement links TRBV7-9 to TRBJ1-1; D perhaps matches TRBD1 (6 bases). Germline V gives CDR1 SEHNR, CDR2 FQNEAQ (reference sequence). This CDR3 has 14 amino acids. V shed 5 bases and J shed 3 bases, with 13 bases lying between them. The CDR3 spells CASSPRAGDTEAFF. The DNA read from the CDR3 is TGTGCCAGCAGCCCTCGAGCAGGGGACACTGAA.